The sample holds many counts of the clone carrying this T cell receptor beta chain. Its cognate antigen is unknown. The data are from a study of breast tumors, draining lymph nodes, adjacent tissues. Findings of the study overall: Data fit most tumor T cells coming from lymph node, expanding in tumor. Tumor T cell lymph node origin was a supported hypothesis, not proven. Tumor repertoires ranked between lymph nodes and nontumor tissue in diversity, with V and J gene preferences.

This CDR3 spans 13 amino acids. The junction had 4 bases not matched to a gene; V was cut back by 8 bases and J by 2 bases. Germline loops: CDR1 LGHNA, CDR2 YSLEER. Axillary draining lymph nodes of breast cancer patients supplied the node samples. TCRdb re-derived calls from the multiplex PCR reads in MiXCR, one entry per CDR3 protein. The sample holds approximately 180,000 distinct CDR3 sequences, more than 25% seen once. The source of this sequence is a female donor with breast cancer. Some clones in this sample may be carry-over from other donors' samples. The sample consisted of axillary lymph node tissue. The chain links TRBV4-3 to TRBJ2-7, with 9 bases lining up with TRBD1. The chain's CDR3 is CASSDRGTYEQYF. The CDR3 coding sequence is TGCGCCAGCTCTGACAGGGGGACCTACGAGCAGTACTTC.